The 16 T cell receptor beta chains presented below share a single source sample, sequenced in a study of cytomegalovirus exposure and HLA in healthy donors. It was with 60 Vbeta and 13 Jbeta primers that the PCR ran. This table comes from immunoSEQ multiplex PCR, and its TCRdb copy is limited to in-frame clones, with some not included. The sample contains about 120,000 clones, about 81% of which appear only once. The sequencing input was PBMCs. The receptor set was obtained from a woman aged 40-49 years in good health and CMV-seropositive.

The chain couples TRBV6-5 to TRBJ1-1; D might be TRBD1 (5 bases). This CDR3 region has 13 residues. Trimming removed 6 bases at V and 1 base at J, with 9 bases between. Germline V gene lookup returns CDR1 MNHEY and CDR2 SVGAGI. The CDR3 DNA reads TGTGCCAGCAGCCGACAGCCGAACACTGAAGCTTTCTTT. Translation gives CASSRQPNTEAFF.

CDR3 DNA: TGCGCCAGCAGCCAAAGGACCGGGACCGGGAGCTCCTACGAGCAGTACTTC. It encodes CASSQRTGTGSSYEQYF. The chain employs TRBV4-3 and TRBJ2-7; a weak D match, TRBD2 (6 bases). Germline V gene data show CDR1 as LGHNA and CDR2 as YSLEER. CDR3 length: 17 residues. The V end was cut by 2 bases, the J end by 0 bases, with 17 bases between.

The V and J genes are TRBV7-9 and TRBJ1-5; TRBD1 matches 7 bases. Per the germline V gene, CDR1 is SEHNR and CDR2 is FQNEAQ (reference sequence). The CDR3 length is 15 residues. Trimming took 2 bases from V and 1 from J; bases not matched to a gene: 2. CDR3 in DNA: TGTGCCAGCAGCTTACAGGGGGGCAGCAATCAGCCCCAGCATTTT. Translating it yields CASSLQGGSNQPQHF.

This sequence joins TRBV28 and TRBJ2-5; D gene uncertain. CDR1 and CDR2 from the germline V gene are MDHEN and SYDVKM. The CDR3 runs to 15 residues. Trimming pared 3 bases from V and 5 bases from J, leaving 16 bases between. The CDR3 loop reads CASSFLGPKVETQYF. The CDR3 coding sequence is TGTGCCAGCAGTTTCCTTGGGCCCAAAGTGGAGACCCAGTACTTC. The full variable domain, rest sourced from reference TRBV28 and TRBJ2-5, is DVKVTQSSRYLVKRTGEKVFLECVQDMDHENMFWYRQDPGLGLRLIYFSYDVKMKEKGDIPEGYSVSREKKERFSLILESASTNQTSMYLCASSFLGPKVETQYFGPGTRLLVL.

Points on this clone: The sample has other DNA sequences that encode this CDR3 too. The chain uses TRBV28 and TRBJ2-1; a possible D gene is TRBD2 (5 bases). The CDR3 length is 16 residues. The V end was cut by 4 bases, the J end by 3 bases, with 16 bases between. CDR1 and CDR2 (germline): MDHEN, SYDVKM. This chain's CDR3 is CASSSLGGGVYNEQFF. CDR3 nucleotides: TGTGCCAGCAGTTCCCTAGGAGGAGGCGTCTACAATGAGCAGTTCTTC.

The chain is built from TRBV30 and TRBJ2-3, with 13 bases aligning to TRBD2. The CDR3 runs to 14 residues. Losses at the gene ends were 6 bases for V and 6 bases for J; bases not matched to a gene: 6. Per the germline V gene, CDR1 is GTSNPN and CDR2 is SVGIG (reference sequence). CDR3 sequence reads: CACELAGGRDTQYF. CDR3 in DNA: TGTGCCTGTGAACTAGCGGGGGGGCGCGATACGCAGTATTTT.

This clone was found a few times. J is TRBJ2-1 and V is TRBV29-1, with 8 bases matching TRBD2. The J segment lost 6 bases and the V segment lost 7 bases, leaving 14 bases of the junction unmatched. CDR3 length: 15 amino acids. Per the germline V gene, CDR1 is SQVTM and CDR2 is ANQGSEA. CDR3 DNA: TGCAGCGGTTTCGGGGGGGGTGGCAACCTCAATGAGCAGTTCTTC. Translating gives CSGFGGGGNLNEQFF.

The chain joins TRBV30 to TRBJ2-7; TRBD1 agrees at 7 bases. Trimming cost V 8 bases and J 6 bases; bases outside gene matches: 10. CDR1 and CDR2 (germline): GTSNPN, SVGIG (reference sequence). The CDR3 is 12 amino acids. The CDR3 DNA is TGTGCCGCCCGAGGGGGCGGCGTCGAGCAGTACTTC. Its protein is CAARGGGVEQYF.

This clone turned up a few times. V and J are TRBV28 and TRBJ2-7; D perhaps matches TRBD2 (5 bases). This CDR3 has 15 amino acids. V lost 4 bases and J 2 bases, leaving 15 bases between the germline ends. Germline V lookup: CDR1 MDHEN, CDR2 SYDVKM. CDR3 residues: CASSSPGGYPYEQYF. DNA for the CDR3: TGTGCCAGCAGTTCCCCGGGCGGGTACCCCTACGAGCAGTACTTC.

Only one count was recorded for this clone. At one end the junction does not follow the germline gene, possibly because of a read error. The chain is built from TRBV7-9 and TRBJ1-4, with 8 nucleotides matching TRBD1. The CDR3 runs to 15 residues. The V gene's germline CDR1 is SEHNR and CDR2 FQNEAQ (reference sequence). This CDR3 is CSSSLPRGRNEKLFF. The CDR3 region has the DNA TGTTCCAGCAGCCTCCCCAGGGGGCGTAATGAAAAACTGTTTTTT.

This clone was counted a few times. The CDR3: CASSIRGMVEAFF. CDR3 coding DNA: TGTGCCAGTAGTATTAGGGGAATGGTGGAAGCTTTCTTT. The chain is built from TRBV19 and TRBJ1-1; possible D gene TRBD1, 5 bases. The germline V gene has CDR1 LNHDA and CDR2 SQIVND (reference sequence). CDR3 size: 13 residues. Trimming shortened V by 3 bases and J by 8 bases, and 13 bases separated the two germline ends.

The chain employs TRBV9 and TRBJ2-1; 7 positions match TRBD1. V was clipped by 3 bases and J by 4 bases; unmatched bases: 10. The germline V gene encodes CDR1 SGDLS and CDR2 YYNGEE. This CDR3 has 16 residues. Here the CDR3 DNA reads TGTGCCAGCAGCGCAACCGGGACAGAATATTACAATGAGCAGTTCTTC. The encoded protein is CASSATGTEYYNEQFF.

J is TRBJ1-5 and V is TRBV19, with D perhaps matching TRBD1 (6 bases). The V end was cut by 5 bases, the J end by 0 bases, with 14 bases between. From germline, CDR1 is LNHDA and CDR2 SQIVND (reference sequence). The CDR3 is 16 residues long. CDR3 DNA sequence: TGTGCCAGTAGTCTCACCGCAGGGGTTAGCAATCAGCCCCAGCATTTT. Translating it yields CASSLTAGVSNQPQHF.

V and J are TRBV2 and TRBJ2-3; D ambiguous. The CDR3 extends over 11 amino acids. The ends were cut back, 9 bases at V and 2 bases at J, with 6 bases in the middle. Germline V lookup: CDR1 SNHLY, CDR2 FYNNEI. CDR3 sequence: CASTYTDTQYF. Here the CDR3 DNA reads TGTGCCAGTACCTACACAGATACGCAGTATTTT.

CDR3: CASSQRTETYEQYF. CDR3 coding DNA: TGCGCCAGCAGCCAGCGGACAGAGACCTACGAGCAGTACTTC. The genes are TRBV4-1 and TRBJ2-7; D may be TRBD1 (6 bases). V dropped 3 bases and J dropped 2 bases, with 11 bases sitting between them. Per the germline V gene, CDR1 is MGHRA and CDR2 is YSYEKL. The CDR3 spans 14 residues.

The DNA for the CDR3 is TGTGCCAGCAGCTCCCTACAGGGTAACTACGAGCAGTACTTC. Translating it yields CASSSLQGNYEQYF. The rearrangement joins TRBV5-4 to TRBJ2-7; weak D call: TRBD1 (6 bases). V shed 3 bases and J shed 3 bases, with 13 bases lying between them. The CDR3 loop spans 14 amino acids. In germline, CDR1 is SGHNT, CDR2 YYREEE (reference sequence).